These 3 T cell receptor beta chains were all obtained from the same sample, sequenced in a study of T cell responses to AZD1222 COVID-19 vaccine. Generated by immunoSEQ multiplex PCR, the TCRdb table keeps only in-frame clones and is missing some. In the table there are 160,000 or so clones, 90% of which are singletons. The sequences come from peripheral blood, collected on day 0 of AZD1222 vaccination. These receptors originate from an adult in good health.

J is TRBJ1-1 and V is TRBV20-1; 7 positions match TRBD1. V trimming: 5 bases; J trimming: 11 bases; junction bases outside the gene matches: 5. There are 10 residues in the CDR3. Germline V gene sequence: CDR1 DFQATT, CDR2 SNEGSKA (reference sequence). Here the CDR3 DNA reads TGCAGTGCTGCCACAGGGGATGCTTTCTTT. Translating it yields CSAATGDAFF.

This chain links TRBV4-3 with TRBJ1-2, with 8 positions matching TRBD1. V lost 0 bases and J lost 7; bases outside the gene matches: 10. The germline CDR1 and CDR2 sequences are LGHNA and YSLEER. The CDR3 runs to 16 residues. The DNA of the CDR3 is TGCGCCAGCAGCCAAGATAGGGCAGGGGGCTCTTTTGGCTACACCTTC. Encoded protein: CASSQDRAGGSFGYTF.

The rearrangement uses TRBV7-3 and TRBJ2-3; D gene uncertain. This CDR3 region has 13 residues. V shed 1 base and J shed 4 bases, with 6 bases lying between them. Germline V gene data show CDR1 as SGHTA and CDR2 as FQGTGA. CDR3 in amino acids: CASSLSSADTQYF. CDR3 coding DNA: TGTGCCAGCAGCTTAAGTAGTGCAGATACGCAGTATTTT.